This T cell receptor (beta chain) emerged from a study of OX40 agonist ivuxolimab in advanced cancers. Study-wide context: There were three patients with partial responses, one having hepatocellular carcinoma and two cutaneous melanoma.

This clone has a single count. Its antigen is undetermined. The protocol was immunoSEQ multiplex PCR, while the TCRdb copy is restricted to in-frame clones and leaves out a portion. The data contain 40,000 to 60,000 clones, 85% of them singletons. Points from the study as a whole: Some patients without response likewise showed low normalized clonal expansion. At 0.1 to 3.0 mg/kg and by week 6, clonal expansion occurred in CD4+ and CD8+ blood T cells.

Losses at the gene ends were 4 bases for V and 9 bases for J; bases not matched to a gene: 14. Germline V gene lookup returns CDR1 PRHDT and CDR2 FYEKMQ (reference sequence). The CDR3 extends over 18 amino acids. The chain joins TRBV13 to TRBJ1-6, with 11 bases identical to TRBD1. This specimen consisted of CD4+ or CD8+ T cells sorted from blood, obtained in a trial of the OX40 agonist ivuxolimab. The receptor was derived from an adult with an advanced solid tumor such as melanoma, head and neck, liver or kidney cancer. CDR3 sequence: CASSSRGTGGLGFSPLHF. CDR3 DNA sequence: TGTGCCAGCAGCTCGAGGGGGACAGGGGGGTTGGGGTTTTCACCCCTCCACTTT.